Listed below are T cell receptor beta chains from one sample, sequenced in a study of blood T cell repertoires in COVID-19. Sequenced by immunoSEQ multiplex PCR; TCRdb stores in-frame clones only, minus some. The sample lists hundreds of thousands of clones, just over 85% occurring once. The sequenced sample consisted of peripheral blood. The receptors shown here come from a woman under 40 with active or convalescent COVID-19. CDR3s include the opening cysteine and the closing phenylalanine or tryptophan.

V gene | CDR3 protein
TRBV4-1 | CASSQDHRAYNSPLHF
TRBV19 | CASSMQGAYETQYF
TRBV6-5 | CASSASRGQGGEQYF
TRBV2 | CASRVAGLEDTQYF
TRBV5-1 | CASSHSGGNTDTQYF
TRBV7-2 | CASSLDTGANEQFF
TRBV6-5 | CASSYGAGDQPQHF
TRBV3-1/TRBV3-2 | CASSLHRVSYTF
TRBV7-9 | CASSLASWTYNEQFF
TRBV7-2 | CASSLESGYNSPLHF
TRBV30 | CACQGTFNSPLHF
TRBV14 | CASSPQGRQPQHF
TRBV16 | CASSQSTANYGYTF
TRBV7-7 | CASSSPGENEQFF
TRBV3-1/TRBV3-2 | CASSQDSVLGIPYNEQFF
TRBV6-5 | CASTGQGGTEAFF
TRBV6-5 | CASSYSTGVNEKLFF
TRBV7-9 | CASSFRSSDTEAFF
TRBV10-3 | CAIGLGVSGNTIYF
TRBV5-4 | CASGQYTDTQYF
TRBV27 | CASSLLGQGGEKLFF
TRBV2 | CASSARSGRADEQFF
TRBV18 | CASSPKQGLSPHVQAFF
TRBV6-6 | CASSGAGRVTDTQYF
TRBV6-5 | CASKPPGGTDTQYF
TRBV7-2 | CASRPTGGAYEQYF
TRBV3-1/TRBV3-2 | CASSQVGGDTEAFF
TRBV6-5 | CASRGDRAHGYTF
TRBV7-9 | CASSLEGTGTYGYTF
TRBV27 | CASSLYGSHGYTF
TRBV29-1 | CSGGGQATEAFF
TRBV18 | CASSRTSGQFF
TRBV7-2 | CASSLAETGSWGYTF
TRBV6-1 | CASSEPGTNEKLFF
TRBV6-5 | CASSRDYGYTF
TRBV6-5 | CASSLTGEAFF
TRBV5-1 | CASSLGGTGTIEAFF
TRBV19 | CASSRGTKNIQYF
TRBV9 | CASSVATREGLAGGVQYEQYF
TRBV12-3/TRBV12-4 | CASLPTVNTEAFF
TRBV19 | CASSIAWGGTEAFF
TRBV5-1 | CASSLALGQGADGYTF
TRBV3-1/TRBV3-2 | CASSSSEGLGYTF
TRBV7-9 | CASTYLGTQYF
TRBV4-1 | CASSQGSNEQYF
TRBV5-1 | CASGGDRGLQQFF
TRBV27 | CASSSYRDRDEKLFF
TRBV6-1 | CASSVGGVAGNQPQHF
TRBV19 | CASTNTGLQLANYGYTF
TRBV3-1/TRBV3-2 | CASTQGNYGYTF
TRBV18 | CASSPAGEGYGYTF